This T cell receptor beta chain was identified during a study of blood T cells in healthy people across ages (dated by TCRdb to 2014 to 2015). Regarding the complete study: In model experiments, template switching captured roughly one uniquely barcoded TCR beta cDNA molecule for every two T cells. To track age-related changes in TCR beta repertoire diversity, the study relied on deep sequencing normalized with unique cDNA molecular identifiers. To avoid experimental bias, donors of different ages were distributed randomly across sequencing lanes. For two donors (one aged 18 to 29 and one aged 80 or older), the study analyzed two additional independent replicas of 1 million unique cDNA reads from the same blood draw. The donors were split into four age groups: young (average around 15 years), middle-aged (roughly 40), aged (around 67) and long-lived (over 75). What the work shows at the level of the full study, not this receptor alone: Compared with the aged group, the long-lived group had more naive CD4+ T cells, fewer expanded clones and increased TCR diversity, suggesting age selection. Total diversity estimates from one million sequenced T cells were considered lower bounds and underestimates. Because donor CMV infection status was unknown, age-related changes in expanded clonotypes were potentially confounded. The percentage of naive T cells measured by flow cytometry correlated strongly with observed TCR beta diversity. Conclusive comparison of naive and antigen-experienced compartments was prevented by the profiling of bulk unsorted PBMCs. As age increased, observed TCR beta diversity per million T cells dropped in a roughly linear way, and a significant reduction was already evident by age 40.

The protocol used for the library was 5' RACE. Sequencing instrument: Illumina HiSeq 2500. A second PCR of about 6 to 12 cycles was performed with a sample-barcoded 5' primer and a J-beta primer mix. A unique molecular identifier was introduced onto each TCR beta cDNA molecule by a template-switch 5' adaptor carrying 12 random nucleotides. Each sample yielded at least 3 million CDR3-containing paired-end reads. All of the RNA was converted into first-strand cDNA using the Mint cDNA synthesis kit, with a TRBC-specific oligonucleotide serving as the primer. After uracil-DNA glycosylase treatment, a first 18-cycle PCR used universal primers M1SS and BC2_uni_R on all cDNA. Under the source paper's analysis protocol: For normalization, 1 million high-quality reads, each with a distinct molecular identifier, were randomly selected from each sample. Instead of being binned into consensus sequences, reads that shared molecular identifiers were thrown out. MiTCR, with a Q25 quality threshold and the strictest error-elimination algorithm, was used for CDR3 identification, clonotype clustering and error correction. Lower-bound total TCR beta diversity was estimated with a nonparametric unseen species model using Euler transformation. TCRdb trimmed the raw reads at Q25, called clones with MiXCR and kept productive beta chains. Each entry is one CDR3 protein sequence, shown with its most common DNA and genes. TCRdb's processing, not the study's, gives the V and J calls here. Counted in this sample were some 700,000 distinct CDR3 sequences; 22% of them appeared once. The ten largest account for about 22% of the sample.

From the germline V gene, CDR1 is SGHRS and CDR2 is YFSETQ. Deletion took 4 bases off V and 1 base off J, with a span of 17 bases between the germline ends. From the cysteine through the phenylalanine, the CDR3 covers 16 amino acids. The retained sequence is limited to the CDR3, 48 bases, with the frame set at the first base. On this clonotype: Its cognate antigen has yet to be identified. Base qualities are not at hand, and no much larger clone is one base apart.

Donors were a few dozen systemically healthy Caucasian individuals from Russia aged 6 to 90 years. Each donor gave about 9.7 milliliters of peripheral blood, drawn into EDTA-treated Vacutainer tubes. Ficoll-Paque density-gradient centrifugation was used to isolate PBMCs, with at least 6.5 million per sample. Total RNA was extracted from PBMCs with Trizol reagent, with at least 5.5 micrograms obtained per sample. For every donor, an aliquot of PBMCs went through flow cytometry to measure the percentages of naive CD45RAhigh/CD27high T cells. Sample: blood. The source is a man between 65 and 85 years old in good health. The chain joins TRBV5-1 to TRBJ1-1; no D gene can be assigned with confidence. The DNA reads TGCGCCAGCAGCAATAGGCCCCCGGGGTCGAACACTGAAGCTTTCTTT. Translation gives CASSNRPPGSNTEAFF.